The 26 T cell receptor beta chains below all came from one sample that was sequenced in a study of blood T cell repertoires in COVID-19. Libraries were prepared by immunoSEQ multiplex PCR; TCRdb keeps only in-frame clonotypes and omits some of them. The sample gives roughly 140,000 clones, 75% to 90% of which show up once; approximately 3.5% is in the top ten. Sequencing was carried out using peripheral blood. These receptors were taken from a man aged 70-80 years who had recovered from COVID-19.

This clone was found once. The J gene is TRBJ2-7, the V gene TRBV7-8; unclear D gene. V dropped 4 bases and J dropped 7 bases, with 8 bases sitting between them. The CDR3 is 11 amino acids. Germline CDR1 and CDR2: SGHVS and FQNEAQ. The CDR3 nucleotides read TGTGCCAGCAGCTCAACCCGGGAGCAGTACTTC. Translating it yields CASSSTREQYF.

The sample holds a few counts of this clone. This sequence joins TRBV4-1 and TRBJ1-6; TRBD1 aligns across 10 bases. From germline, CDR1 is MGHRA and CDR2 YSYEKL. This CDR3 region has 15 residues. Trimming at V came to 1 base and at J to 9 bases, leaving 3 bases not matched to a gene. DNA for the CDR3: TGCGCCAGCAGCCAAGGACAGGGGGCTGGTTCACCCCTCCACTTT. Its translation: CASSQGQGAGSPLHF.

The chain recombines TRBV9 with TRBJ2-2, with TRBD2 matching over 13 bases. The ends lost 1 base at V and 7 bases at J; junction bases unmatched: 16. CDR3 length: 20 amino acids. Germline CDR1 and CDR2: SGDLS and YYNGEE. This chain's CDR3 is CASSVNPPSGLAGAHGELFF. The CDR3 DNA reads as TGTGCCAGCAGCGTAAACCCTCCCTCCGGACTAGCGGGAGCCCACGGGGAGCTGTTTTTT.

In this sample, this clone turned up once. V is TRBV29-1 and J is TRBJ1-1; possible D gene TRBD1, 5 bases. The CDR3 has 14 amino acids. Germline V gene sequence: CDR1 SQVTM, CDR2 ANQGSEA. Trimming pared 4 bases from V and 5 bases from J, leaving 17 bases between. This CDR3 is CSVGFIGAKTEAFF. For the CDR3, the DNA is TGCAGCGTTGGTTTCATAGGGGCGAAGACTGAAGCTTTCTTT.

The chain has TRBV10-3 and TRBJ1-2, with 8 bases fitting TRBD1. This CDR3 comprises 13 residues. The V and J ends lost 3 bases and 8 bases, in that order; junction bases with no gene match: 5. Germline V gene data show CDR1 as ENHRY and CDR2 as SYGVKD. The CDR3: CAISEGTGGGYTF. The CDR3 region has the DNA TGTGCCATCAGTGAAGGGACAGGAGGAGGCTACACCTTC.

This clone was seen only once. CDR3 amino acids: CASSLAGTSGDTQYF. CDR3 DNA sequence: TGTGCCAGCAGCTTAGCTGGGACTAGCGGAGATACGCAGTATTTT. This chain joins TRBV11-3 and TRBJ2-3; the match to TRBD2 covers 11 bases. CDR3 size: 15 residues. Germline trimming cut 1 base from V and 5 bases from J; bases unmatched to any gene: 2. The germline gives CDR1 SGHNT, CDR2 YENEEA.

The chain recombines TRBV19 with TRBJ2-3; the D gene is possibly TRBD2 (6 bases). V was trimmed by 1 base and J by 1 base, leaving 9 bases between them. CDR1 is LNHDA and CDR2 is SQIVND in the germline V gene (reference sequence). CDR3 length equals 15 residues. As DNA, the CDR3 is TGTGCCAGTAGTATAGGGACTACCCGCACAGATACGCAGTATTTT. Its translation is CASSIGTTRTDTQYF.

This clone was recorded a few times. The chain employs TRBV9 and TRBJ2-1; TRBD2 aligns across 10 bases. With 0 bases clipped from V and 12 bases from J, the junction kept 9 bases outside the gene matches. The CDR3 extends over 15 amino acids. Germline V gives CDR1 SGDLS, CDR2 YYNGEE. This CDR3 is CASSVGWSSGSGQFF. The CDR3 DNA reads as TGTGCCAGCAGCGTAGGGTGGTCTAGCGGGAGTGGGCAGTTCTTC.

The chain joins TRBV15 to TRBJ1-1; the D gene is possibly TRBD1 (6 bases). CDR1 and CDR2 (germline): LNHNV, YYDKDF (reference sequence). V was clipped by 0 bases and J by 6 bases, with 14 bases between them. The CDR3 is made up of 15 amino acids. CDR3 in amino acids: CATSREGARGAEAFF. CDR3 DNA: TGTGCCACCAGCAGAGAGGGGGCGCGGGGGGCTGAAGCTTTCTTT.

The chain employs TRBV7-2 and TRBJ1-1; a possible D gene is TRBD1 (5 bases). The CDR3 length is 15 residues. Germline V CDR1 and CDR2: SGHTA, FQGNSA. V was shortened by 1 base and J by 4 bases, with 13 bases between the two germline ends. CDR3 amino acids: CASSLVWGLGTEAFF. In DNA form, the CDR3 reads TGTGCCAGCAGCTTAGTTTGGGGCCTTGGCACTGAAGCTTTCTTT.

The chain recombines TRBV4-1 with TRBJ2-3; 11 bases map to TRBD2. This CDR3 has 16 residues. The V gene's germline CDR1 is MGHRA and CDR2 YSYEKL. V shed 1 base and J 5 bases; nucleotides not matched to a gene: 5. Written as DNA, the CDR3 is TGCGCCAGCAGCCAAGCAGAAACTAGCGGGAGAGATACGCAGTATTTT. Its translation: CASSQAETSGRDTQYF.

Here the CDR3 DNA reads TGTGCCATCAGTGCGGGTAGCGGGAGAGGGAGGACCTACGAGCAGTACTTC. Translation gives CAISAGSGRGRTYEQYF. V gene TRBV10-3 combines with J gene TRBJ2-7, with 9 bases aligning to TRBD2. This CDR3 has 17 residues. CDR1 and CDR2 from the germline V gene are ENHRY and SYGVKD. The trim removed 4 bases at V and 2 bases at J, leaving 12 bases unmatched.

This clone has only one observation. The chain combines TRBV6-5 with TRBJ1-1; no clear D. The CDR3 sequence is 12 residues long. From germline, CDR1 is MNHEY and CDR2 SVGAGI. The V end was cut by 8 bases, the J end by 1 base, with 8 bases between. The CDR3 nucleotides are TGTGCCAGCTCCCGAGGGAACACTGAAGCTTTCTTT. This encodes CASSRGNTEAFF.

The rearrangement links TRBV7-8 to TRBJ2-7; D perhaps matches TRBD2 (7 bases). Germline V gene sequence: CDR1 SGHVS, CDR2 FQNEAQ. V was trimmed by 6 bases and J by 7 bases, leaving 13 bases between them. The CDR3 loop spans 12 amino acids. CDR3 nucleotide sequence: TGTGCCAGCAGAGGCAGGGGAGGGGAGCAGTACTTC. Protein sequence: CASRGRGGEQYF.

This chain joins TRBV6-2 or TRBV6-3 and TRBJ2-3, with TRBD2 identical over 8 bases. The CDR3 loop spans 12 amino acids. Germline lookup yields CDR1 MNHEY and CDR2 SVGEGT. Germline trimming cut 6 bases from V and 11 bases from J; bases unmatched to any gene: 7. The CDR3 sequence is CASSRGLVRQYF. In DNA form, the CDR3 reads TGTGCCAGCAGCCGGGGACTAGTGAGGCAGTATTTT.

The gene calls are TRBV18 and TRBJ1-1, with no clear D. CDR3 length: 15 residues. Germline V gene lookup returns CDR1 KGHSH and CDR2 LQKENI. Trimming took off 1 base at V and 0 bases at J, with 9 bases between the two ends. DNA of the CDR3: TGTGCCAGCTCACCACGGGCCGACCTGAACACTGAAGCTTTCTTT. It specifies CASSPRADLNTEAFF. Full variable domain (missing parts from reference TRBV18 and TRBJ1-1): NAGVMQNPRHLVRRRGQEARLRCSPMKGHSHVYWYRQLPEEGLKFMVYLQKENIIDESGMPKERFSAEFPKEGPSILRIQQVVRGDSAAYFCASSPRADLNTEAFFGQGTRLTVV.

The CDR3 protein is CASRSWGDEQYF. The CDR3, as DNA: TGTGCCAGCAGGTCCTGGGGGGACGAGCAGTACTTC. This chain joins TRBV7-9 and TRBJ2-7; maybe TRBD2 (6 bases). Trimming took 6 bases from V and 5 from J, leaving 11 bases between them. The CDR3 is 12 amino acids. Germline V lookup: CDR1 SEHNR, CDR2 FQNEAQ (reference sequence).

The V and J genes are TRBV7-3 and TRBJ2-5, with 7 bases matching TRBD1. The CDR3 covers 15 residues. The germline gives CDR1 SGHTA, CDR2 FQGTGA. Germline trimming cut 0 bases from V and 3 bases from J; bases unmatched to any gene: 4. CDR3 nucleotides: TGTGCCAGCAGCTTAACGGCCGGGACAGAAGAGACCCAGTACTTC. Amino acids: CASSLTAGTEETQYF.

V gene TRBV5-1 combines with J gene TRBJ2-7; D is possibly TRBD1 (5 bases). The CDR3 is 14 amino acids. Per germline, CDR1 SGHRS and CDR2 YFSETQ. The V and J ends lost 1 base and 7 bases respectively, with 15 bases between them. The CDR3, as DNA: TGCGCCAGCAGCTTGCTGCCAGGGCCGAGGGAGCAGTACTTC. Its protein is CASSLLPGPREQYF. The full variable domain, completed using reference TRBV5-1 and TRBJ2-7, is KAGVTQTPRYLIKTRGQQVTLSCSPISGHRSVSWYQQTPGQGLQFLFEYFSETQRNKGNFPGRFSGRQFSNSRSEMNVSTLELGDSALYLCASSLLPGPREQYFGPGTRLTVT.

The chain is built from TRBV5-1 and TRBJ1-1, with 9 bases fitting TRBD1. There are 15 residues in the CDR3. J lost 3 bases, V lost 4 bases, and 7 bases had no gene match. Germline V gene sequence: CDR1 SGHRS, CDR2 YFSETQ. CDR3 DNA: TGCGCCAGCAGCCCCGGGACAGGGCCTTACACTGAAGCTTTCTTT. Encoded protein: CASSPGTGPYTEAFF. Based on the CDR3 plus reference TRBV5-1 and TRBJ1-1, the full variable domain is KAGVTQTPRYLIKTRGQQVTLSCSPISGHRSVSWYQQTPGQGLQFLFEYFSETQRNKGNFPGRFSGRQFSNSRSEMNVSTLELGDSALYLCASSPGTGPYTEAFFGQGTRLTVV.

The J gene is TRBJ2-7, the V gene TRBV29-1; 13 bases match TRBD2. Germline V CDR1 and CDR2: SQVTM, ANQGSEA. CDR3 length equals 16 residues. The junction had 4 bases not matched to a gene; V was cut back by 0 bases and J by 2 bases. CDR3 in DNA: TGCAGCGTTGAAGAAGCCGGGACTAGCGGGACCTACGAGCAGTACTTC. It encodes CSVEEAGTSGTYEQYF.

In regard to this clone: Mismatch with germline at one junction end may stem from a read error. This CDR3 reads CASSPSRGFYNSPLHF. The CDR3 DNA sequence: TGTGCCAGCAGTCCCTCCAGGGGGTTTTATAATTCACCCCTCCATTTT. The chain couples TRBV5-6 to TRBJ1-6; 7 bases line up with TRBD1. From germline, CDR1 is SGHDT and CDR2 YYEEEE. The CDR3 is made up of 16 amino acids.

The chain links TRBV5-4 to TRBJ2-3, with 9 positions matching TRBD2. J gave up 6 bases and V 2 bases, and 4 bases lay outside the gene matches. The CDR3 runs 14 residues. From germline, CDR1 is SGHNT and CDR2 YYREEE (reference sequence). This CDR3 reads CASSLLRGGDTQYF. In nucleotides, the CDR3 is TGTGCCAGCAGCTTACTGCGGGGGGGGGATACGCAGTATTTT.

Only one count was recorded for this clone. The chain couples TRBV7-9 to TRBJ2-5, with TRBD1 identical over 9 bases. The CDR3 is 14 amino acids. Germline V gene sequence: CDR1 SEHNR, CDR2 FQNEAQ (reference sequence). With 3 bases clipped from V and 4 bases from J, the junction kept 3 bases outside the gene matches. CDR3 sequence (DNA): TGTGCCAGCAGCTTCTCGACAGGGGGAGAGACCCAGTACTTC. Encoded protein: CASSFSTGGETQYF.

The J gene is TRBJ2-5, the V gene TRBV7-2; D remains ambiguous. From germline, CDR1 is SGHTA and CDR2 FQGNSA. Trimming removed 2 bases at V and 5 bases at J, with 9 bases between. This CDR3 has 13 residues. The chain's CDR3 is CASSLRVRETQYF. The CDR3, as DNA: TGTGCCAGCAGCTTACGGGTCCGGGAGACCCAGTACTTC.

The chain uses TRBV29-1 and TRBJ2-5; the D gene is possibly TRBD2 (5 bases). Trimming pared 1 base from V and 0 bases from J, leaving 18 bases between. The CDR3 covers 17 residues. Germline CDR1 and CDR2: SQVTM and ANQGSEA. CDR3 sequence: CSVEGPWLARDQETQYF. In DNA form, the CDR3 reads TGCAGCGTTGAAGGCCCATGGCTAGCAAGGGACCAAGAGACCCAGTACTTC.